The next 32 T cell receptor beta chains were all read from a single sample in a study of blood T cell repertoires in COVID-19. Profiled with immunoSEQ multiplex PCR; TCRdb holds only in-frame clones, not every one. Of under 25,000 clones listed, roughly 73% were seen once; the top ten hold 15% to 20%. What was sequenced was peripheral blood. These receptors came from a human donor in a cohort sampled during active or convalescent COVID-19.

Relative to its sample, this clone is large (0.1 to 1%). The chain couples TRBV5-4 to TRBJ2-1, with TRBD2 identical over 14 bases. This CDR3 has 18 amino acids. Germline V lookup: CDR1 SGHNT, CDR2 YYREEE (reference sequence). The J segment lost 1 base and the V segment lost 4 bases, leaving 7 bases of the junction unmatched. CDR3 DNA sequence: TGTGCCAGCAGCGCGACTAGCGGGGGGGCCACTTCCTACAATGAGCAGTTCTTC. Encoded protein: CASSATSGGATSYNEQFF.

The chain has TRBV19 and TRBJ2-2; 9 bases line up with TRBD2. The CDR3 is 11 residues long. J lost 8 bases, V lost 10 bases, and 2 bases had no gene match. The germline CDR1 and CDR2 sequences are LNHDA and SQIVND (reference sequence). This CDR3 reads CAILAGGELFF. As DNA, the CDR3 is TGTGCCATCCTAGCGGGAGGGGAGCTGTTTTTT.

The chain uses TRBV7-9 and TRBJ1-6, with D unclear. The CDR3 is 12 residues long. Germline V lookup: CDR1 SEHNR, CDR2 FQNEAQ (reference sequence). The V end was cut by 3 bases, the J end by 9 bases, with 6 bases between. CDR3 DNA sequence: TGTGCCAGCAGCTTCTGGCTTTCACCCCTCCACTTT. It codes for CASSFWLSPLHF.

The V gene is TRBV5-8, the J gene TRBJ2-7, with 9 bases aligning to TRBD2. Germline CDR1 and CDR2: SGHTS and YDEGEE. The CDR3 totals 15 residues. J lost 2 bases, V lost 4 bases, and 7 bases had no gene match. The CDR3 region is CASSLAGHGPYEQYV. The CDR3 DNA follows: TGTGCCAGCAGCCTAGCGGGACACGGACCCTACGAGCAGTACGTC.

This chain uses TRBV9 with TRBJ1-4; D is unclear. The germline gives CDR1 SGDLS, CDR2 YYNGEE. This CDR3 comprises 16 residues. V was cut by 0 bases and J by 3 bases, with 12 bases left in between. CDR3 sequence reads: CASSVGEVRANEKLFF. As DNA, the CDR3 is TGTGCCAGCAGCGTAGGAGAGGTTCGGGCTAATGAAAAACTGTTTTTT.

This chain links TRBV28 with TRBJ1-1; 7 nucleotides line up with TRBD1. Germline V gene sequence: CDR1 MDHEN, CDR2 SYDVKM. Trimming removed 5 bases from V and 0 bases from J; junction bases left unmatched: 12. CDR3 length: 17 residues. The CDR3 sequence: CASSPIRGGEMNTEAFF. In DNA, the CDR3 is TGTGCCAGCAGTCCCATCCGAGGGGGCGAGATGAACACTGAAGCTTTCTTT.

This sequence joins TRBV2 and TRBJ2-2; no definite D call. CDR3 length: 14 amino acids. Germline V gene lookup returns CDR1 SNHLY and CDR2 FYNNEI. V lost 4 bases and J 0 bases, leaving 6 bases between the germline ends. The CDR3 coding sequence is TGTGCCAGCAGTGTGGCCACGAACACCGGGGAGCTGTTTTTT. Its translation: CASSVATNTGELFF.

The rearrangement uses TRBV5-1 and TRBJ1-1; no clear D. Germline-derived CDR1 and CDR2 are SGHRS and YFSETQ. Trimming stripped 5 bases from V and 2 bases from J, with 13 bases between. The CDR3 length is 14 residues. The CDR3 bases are TGCGCCAGCAGGCGGGAGCTATTAAACACTGAAGCTTTCTTT. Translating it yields CASRRELLNTEAFF.

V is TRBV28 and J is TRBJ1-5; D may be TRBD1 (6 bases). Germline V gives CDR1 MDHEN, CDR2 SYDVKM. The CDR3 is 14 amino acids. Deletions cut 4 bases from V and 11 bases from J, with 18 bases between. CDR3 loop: CASSSHAGASAQHF. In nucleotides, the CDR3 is TGTGCCAGCAGTTCCCATGCAGGGGCTTCGGCCCAGCATTTT. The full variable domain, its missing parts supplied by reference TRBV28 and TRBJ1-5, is DVKVTQSSRYLVKRTGEKVFLECVQDMDHENMFWYRQDPGLGLRLIYFSYDVKMKEKGDIPEGYSVSREKKERFSLILESASTNQTSMYLCASSSHAGASAQHFGDGTRLSIL.

CDR3 amino acids: CASSLVQGENGYTF. DNA for the CDR3: TGCGCCAGCAGCTTGGTCCAGGGGGAGAATGGCTACACCTTC. The chain combines TRBV5-1 with TRBJ1-2; 7 bases are shared with TRBD1. CDR1 is SGHRS and CDR2 is YFSETQ in the germline V gene. This CDR3 has 14 amino acids. Trimming removed 0 bases from V and 6 bases from J; junction bases left unmatched: 5. Full variable domain (missing parts from reference TRBV5-1 and TRBJ1-2): KAGVTQTPRYLIKTRGQQVTLSCSPISGHRSVSWYQQTPGQGLQFLFEYFSETQRNKGNFPGRFSGRQFSNSRSEMNVSTLELGDSALYLCASSLVQGENGYTFGSGTRLTVV.

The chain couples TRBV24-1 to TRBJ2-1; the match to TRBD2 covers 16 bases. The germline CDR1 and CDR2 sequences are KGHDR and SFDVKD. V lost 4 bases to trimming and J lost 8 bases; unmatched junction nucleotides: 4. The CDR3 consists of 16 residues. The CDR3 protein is CATSDPGTSGRDEQFF. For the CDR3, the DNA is TGTGCCACCAGTGACCCCGGGACTAGCGGGAGGGATGAGCAGTTCTTC.

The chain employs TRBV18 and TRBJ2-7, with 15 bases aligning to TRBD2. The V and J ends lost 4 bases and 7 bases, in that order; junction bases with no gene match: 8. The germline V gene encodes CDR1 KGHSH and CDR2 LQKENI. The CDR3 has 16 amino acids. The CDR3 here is CASSLRTSGGAREQYV. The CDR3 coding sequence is TGTGCCAGCTCACTTCGGACTAGCGGGGGGGCGAGGGAGCAGTACGTC.

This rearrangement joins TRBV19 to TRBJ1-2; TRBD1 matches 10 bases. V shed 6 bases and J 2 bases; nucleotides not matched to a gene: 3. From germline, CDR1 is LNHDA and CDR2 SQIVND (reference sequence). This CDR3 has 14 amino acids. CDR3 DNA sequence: TGTGCCAGTAGCCGGACAGGGGGGAACTATGGCTACACCTTC. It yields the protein CASSRTGGNYGYTF.

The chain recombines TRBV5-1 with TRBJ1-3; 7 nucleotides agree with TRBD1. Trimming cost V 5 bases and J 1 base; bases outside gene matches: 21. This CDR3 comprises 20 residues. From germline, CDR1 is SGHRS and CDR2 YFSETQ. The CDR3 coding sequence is TGCGCCAGCAGATGGGGGCATGTTTGGGACAGCTCGATTTCTGGAAACACCATATATTTT. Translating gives CASRWGHVWDSSISGNTIYF.

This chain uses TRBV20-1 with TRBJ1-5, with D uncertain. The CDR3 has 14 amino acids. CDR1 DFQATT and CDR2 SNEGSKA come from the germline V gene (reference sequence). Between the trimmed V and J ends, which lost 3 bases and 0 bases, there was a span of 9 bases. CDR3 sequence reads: CSASFQNSNQPQHF. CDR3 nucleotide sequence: TGCAGTGCTAGTTTTCAAAATAGCAATCAGCCCCAGCATTTT.

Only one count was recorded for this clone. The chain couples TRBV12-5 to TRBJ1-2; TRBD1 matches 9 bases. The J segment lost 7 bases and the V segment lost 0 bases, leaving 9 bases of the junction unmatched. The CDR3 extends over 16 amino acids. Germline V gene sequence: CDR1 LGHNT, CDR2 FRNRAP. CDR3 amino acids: CASGLVLVQGAGGYTF. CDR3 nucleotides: TGTGCTAGTGGTTTGGTCCTCGTACAGGGGGCGGGTGGCTACACCTTC.

The DNA for the CDR3 is TGCGCCAGCAGCTTCCTCCAGGGGAAAAACTACGAGCAGTACGTC. Residues: CASSFLQGKNYEQYV. The chain uses TRBV5-1 and TRBJ2-7, with TRBD1 as a possible D gene (6 bases). The CDR3 runs 15 residues. V lost 2 bases and J lost 3, with 15 bases in between. Germline V gene sequence: CDR1 SGHRS, CDR2 YFSETQ.

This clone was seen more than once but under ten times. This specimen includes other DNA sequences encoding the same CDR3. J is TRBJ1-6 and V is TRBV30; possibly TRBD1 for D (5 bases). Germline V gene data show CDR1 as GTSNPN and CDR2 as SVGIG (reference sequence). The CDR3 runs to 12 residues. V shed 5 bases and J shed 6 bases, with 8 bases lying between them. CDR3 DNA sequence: TGTGCCTGGGACAGAACTAATTCACCCCTCCACTTT. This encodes CAWDRTNSPLHF.

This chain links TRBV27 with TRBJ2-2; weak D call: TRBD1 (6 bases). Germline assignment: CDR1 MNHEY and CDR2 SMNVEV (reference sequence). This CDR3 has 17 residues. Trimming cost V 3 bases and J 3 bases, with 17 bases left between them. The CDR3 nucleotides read TGTGCCAGCAGTTTTGGGGACACGGACATCTACACCGGGGAGCTGTTTTTT. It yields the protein CASSFGDTDIYTGELFF.

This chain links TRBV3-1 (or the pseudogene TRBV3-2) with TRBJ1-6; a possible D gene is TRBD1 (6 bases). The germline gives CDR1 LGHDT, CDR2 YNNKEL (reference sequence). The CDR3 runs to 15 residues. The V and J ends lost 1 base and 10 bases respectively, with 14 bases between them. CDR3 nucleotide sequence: TGTGCCAGCAGCCAAGGGGGCAGGGGTGGATCACCCCTCCACTTT. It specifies CASSQGGRGGSPLHF.

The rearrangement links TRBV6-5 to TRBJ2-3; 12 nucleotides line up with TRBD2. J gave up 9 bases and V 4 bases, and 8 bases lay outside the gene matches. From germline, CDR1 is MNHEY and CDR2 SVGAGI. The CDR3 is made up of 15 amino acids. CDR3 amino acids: CASSLSSGGARTQYF. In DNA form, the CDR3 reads TGTGCCAGCAGTTTATCTAGCGGGGGGGCCCGGACGCAGTATTTT.

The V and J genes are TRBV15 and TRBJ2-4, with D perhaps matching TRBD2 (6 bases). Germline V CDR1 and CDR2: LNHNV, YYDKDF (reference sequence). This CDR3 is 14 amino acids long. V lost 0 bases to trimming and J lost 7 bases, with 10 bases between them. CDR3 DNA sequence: TGTGCCACCAGCAGAGATCCGGCGGGGAACATTCAGTACTTC. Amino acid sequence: CATSRDPAGNIQYF.

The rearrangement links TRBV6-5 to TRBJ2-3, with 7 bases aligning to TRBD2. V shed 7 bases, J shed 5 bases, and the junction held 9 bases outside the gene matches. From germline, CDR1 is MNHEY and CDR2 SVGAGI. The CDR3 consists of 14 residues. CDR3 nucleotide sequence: TGTGCCAGCACTGTGGGAGGGTTTCGAGATACGCAGTATTTT. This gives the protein CASTVGGFRDTQYF.

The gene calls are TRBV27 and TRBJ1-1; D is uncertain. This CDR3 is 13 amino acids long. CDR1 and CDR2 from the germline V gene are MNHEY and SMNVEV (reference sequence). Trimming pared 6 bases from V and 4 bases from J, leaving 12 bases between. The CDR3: CASRRDLGTEAFF. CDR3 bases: TGTGCCAGCAGGCGGGATCTGGGCACTGAAGCTTTCTTT.

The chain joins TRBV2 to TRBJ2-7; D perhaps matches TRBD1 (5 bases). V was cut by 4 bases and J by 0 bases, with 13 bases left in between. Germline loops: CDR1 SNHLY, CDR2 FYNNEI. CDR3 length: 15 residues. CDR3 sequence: CASSAGRASSYEQYF. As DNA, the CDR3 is TGTGCCAGCAGTGCAGGGCGAGCTAGCTCCTACGAGCAGTACTTC.

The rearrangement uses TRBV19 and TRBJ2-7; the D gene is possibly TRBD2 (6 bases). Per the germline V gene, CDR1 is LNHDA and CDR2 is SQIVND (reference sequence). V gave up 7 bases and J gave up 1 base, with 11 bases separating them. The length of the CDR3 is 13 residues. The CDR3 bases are TGTGCCAGTAATTGGCGGGGATCCTACGAGCAGTACTTC. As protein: CASNWRGSYEQYF.

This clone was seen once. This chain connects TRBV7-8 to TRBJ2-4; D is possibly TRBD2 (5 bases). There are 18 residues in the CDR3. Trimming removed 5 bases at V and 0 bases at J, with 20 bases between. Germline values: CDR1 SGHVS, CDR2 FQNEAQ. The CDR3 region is CASSLERSISLAKNIQYF. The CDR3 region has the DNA TGTGCCAGCAGCCTTGAGCGGTCGATATCCTTAGCCAAAAACATTCAGTACTTC. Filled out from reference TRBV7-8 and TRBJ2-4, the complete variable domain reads GAGVSQSPRYKVAKRGQDVALRCDPISGHVSLFWYQQALGQGPEFLTYFQNEAQLDKSGLPSDRFFAERPEGSVSTLKIQRTQQEDSAVYLCASSLERSISLAKNIQYFGAGTRLSVL.

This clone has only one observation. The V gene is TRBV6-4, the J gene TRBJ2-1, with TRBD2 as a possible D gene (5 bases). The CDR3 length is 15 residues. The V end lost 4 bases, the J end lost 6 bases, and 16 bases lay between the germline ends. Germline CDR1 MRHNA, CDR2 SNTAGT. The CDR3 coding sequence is TGTGCCAGCAGTGTCCAATACCCGGGAACCAATGAGCAGTTCTTC. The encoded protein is CASSVQYPGTNEQFF.

The CDR3 here is CAWGRTGGAFALPTDTQYF. CDR3 in DNA: TGTGCCTGGGGTAGGACAGGGGGCGCCTTTGCACTCCCCACAGATACGCAGTATTTT. The rearrangement links TRBV30 to TRBJ2-3; 11 nucleotides line up with TRBD1. The V and J ends lost 5 bases and 2 bases, in that order; junction bases with no gene match: 18. Germline CDR1 is GTSNPN and CDR2 is SVGIG (reference sequence). The CDR3 has 19 amino acids.

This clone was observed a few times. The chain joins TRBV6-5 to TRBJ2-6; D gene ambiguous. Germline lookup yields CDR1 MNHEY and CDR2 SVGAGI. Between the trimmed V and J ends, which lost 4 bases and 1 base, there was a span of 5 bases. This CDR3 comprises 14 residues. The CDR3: CASSLVSGANVLTF. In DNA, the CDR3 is TGTGCCAGCAGTTTAGTATCTGGGGCCAACGTCCTGACTTTC.

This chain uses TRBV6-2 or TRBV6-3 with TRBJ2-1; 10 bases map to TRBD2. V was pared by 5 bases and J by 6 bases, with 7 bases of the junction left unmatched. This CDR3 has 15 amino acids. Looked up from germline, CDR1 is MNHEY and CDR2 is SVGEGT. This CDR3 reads CASSAHRTSGNEQFF. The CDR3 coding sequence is TGTGCCAGCAGTGCACACCGGACTAGCGGCAATGAGCAGTTCTTC.

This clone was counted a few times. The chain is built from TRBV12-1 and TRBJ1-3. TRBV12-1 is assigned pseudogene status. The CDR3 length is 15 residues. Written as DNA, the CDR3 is TGTGCCAGCAGCCCATCTGGGACGGGGGAGGACACCATATATTTT. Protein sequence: CASSPSGTGEDTIYF.